This T cell receptor (beta chain) emerged from a study of CD8+CD57+ T cells in acquired aplastic anemia. For CDR3 and TCR beta VDJ profiling, genomic DNA was the template used. MiXCR, run by TCRdb on the reads, gives a single entry per CDR3 protein. The table lists around 200,000 distinct CDR3 sequences, roughly half of them singletons. The sample holds a few counts of this clonotype. The V gene's germline CDR1 is MGHRA and CDR2 YSYEKL. V was trimmed by 2 bases and J by 1 base, leaving 5 bases between them. This CDR3 is 13 amino acids long. The chain couples TRBV4-1 to TRBJ1-1; D unresolved. Material: sorted CD4+, CD8+, or CD8+CD57+ T cells (not recorded which) from PBMCs. The TCR was taken from a human donor in good health, serving as a control. The CDR3 DNA is TGCGCCAGCAGCCAAAAACGGAACACTGAAGCTTTCTTT. This sequence encodes CASSQKRNTEAFF.